This is a list of T cell receptor beta chains from one sample in a study of cytomegalovirus exposure and HLA in healthy donors. Produced via immunoSEQ multiplex PCR; TCRdb's table is partial and in-frame only. This table has about 80,000 clones, approximately 79% appearing once. Source material: PBMCs. The receptors were gathered from a young man in good health and CMV-seronegative. Both conserved end residues are part of each CDR3. The D gene is left open where the match is weak. The size field is filled for only some rows; it gives once, few, many or a size class.

v_call: TRBV7-9
j_call: TRBJ1-2
d_call: .
clone_size: .
cdr3_nt: TGTGCCAGCAGCTTGGGACACGGCTACACCTTC
cdr3_aa: CASSLGHGYTF

v_call: TRBV7-9
j_call: TRBJ2-1
d_call: .
clone_size: .
cdr3_nt: TGTGCCAGCAGCCGACAGTTCGATGAGCAGTTCTTC
cdr3_aa: CASSRQFDEQFF

v_call: TRBV5-6
j_call: TRBJ2-7
d_call: .
clone_size: few
cdr3_nt: TGTGCCAGCAGCACTGGACTCTACGAGCAGTACTTC
cdr3_aa: CASSTGLYEQYF

v_call: TRBV7-9
j_call: TRBJ1-2
d_call: .
clone_size: .
cdr3_nt: TGTGCCAGCAGCCGTCCGGGAAATAATCTTTATGGCTACACCTTC
cdr3_aa: CASSRPGNNLYGYTF

v_call: TRBV30
j_call: TRBJ1-5
d_call: .
clone_size: few
cdr3_nt: TGTGCCTGGAACCGACAGATCAATCAGCCCCAGCATTTT
cdr3_aa: CAWNRQINQPQHF

v_call: TRBV7-2
j_call: TRBJ2-2
d_call: TRBD1
clone_size: .
cdr3_nt: TGTGCCAGCAGCATGGACAGGGCAGGTACCGGGGAGCTGTTTTTT
cdr3_aa: CASSMDRAGTGELFF

v_call: TRBV6-5
j_call: TRBJ2-3
d_call: TRBD2
clone_size: .
cdr3_nt: TGTGCCAGCAGGGCTCTGGCGGGAGGGTCAGATACGCAGTATTTT
cdr3_aa: CASRALAGGSDTQYF

v_call: TRBV4-1
j_call: TRBJ2-7
d_call: .
clone_size: .
cdr3_nt: TGCGCCAGCAGCCAAGAACCGGCGGGGGACACGTACGAGCAGTACTTC
cdr3_aa: CASSQEPAGDTYEQYF

v_call: TRBV15
j_call: TRBJ2-7
d_call: .
clone_size: .
cdr3_nt: TGTGCCACCAGCAGGGGAAGGGACGGCAGGAGGGGACCATTC
cdr3_aa: CATSRGRDGRRGPF

v_call: TRBV4-1
j_call: TRBJ2-7
d_call: .
clone_size: .
cdr3_nt: TGCGCCAGCAGCCAAGACTGGGGGCCCTGCGAGCAGTACTTC
cdr3_aa: CASSQDWGPCEQYF

v_call: TRBV7-9
j_call: TRBJ1-1
d_call: TRBD1
clone_size: .
cdr3_nt: TGTGCCAGCAGCACGCGGACAGGGACGAGTATTGAAGCTTTCTTT
cdr3_aa: CASSTRTGTSIEAFF

v_call: TRBV9
j_call: TRBJ1-2
d_call: TRBD1
clone_size: once
cdr3_nt: TGTGCCAGCAGCGGTATAGGACAGGCCTATGGCTACACCTTC
cdr3_aa: CASSGIGQAYGYTF

v_call: TRBV2
j_call: TRBJ1-2
d_call: TRBD1
clone_size: .
cdr3_nt: TGTGCCAGCAGGAGACAGGGGGCGAACTATGGCTACACCTTC
cdr3_aa: CASRRQGANYGYTF

v_call: TRBV28
j_call: TRBJ2-1
d_call: TRBD2
clone_size: .
cdr3_nt: TGTGCCACGGGACTAGCGGGGGGGCGATGGAATGAGCAGTTCTTC
cdr3_aa: CATGLAGGRWNEQFF

v_call: TRBV7-9
j_call: TRBJ2-5
d_call: TRBD1
clone_size: .
cdr3_nt: TGTGCCAGCAGCCACCGGGACAGCTACCAAGAGACCCAGTACTTC
cdr3_aa: CASSHRDSYQETQYF

v_call: TRBV29-1
j_call: TRBJ2-2
d_call: .
clone_size: .
cdr3_nt: TGCCGCGTTGGTCAACGGGAATCCCACACCGGGGAGCTGTTTTTT
cdr3_aa: CRVGQRESHTGELFF

v_call: TRBV7-9
j_call: TRBJ1-1
d_call: TRBD1
clone_size: .
cdr3_nt: TGTGCCAGCAGGCCGGGACAGTCGAACACTGAAGCTTTCTTT
cdr3_aa: CASRPGQSNTEAFF

v_call: TRBV28
j_call: TRBJ2-7
d_call: TRBD2
clone_size: .
cdr3_nt: TGTGCCAGCAGCAGGGCGGGAGACTCCTACGAGCAGTACTTC
cdr3_aa: CASSRAGDSYEQYF

v_call: TRBV4-2
j_call: TRBJ2-3
d_call: TRBD2
clone_size: once
cdr3_nt: TGTGCCAGCAGCCAAGGGGGTCTAGCGGGTTCAGATACGCAGTATTTT
cdr3_aa: CASSQGGLAGSDTQYF

v_call: TRBV7-8
j_call: TRBJ2-1
d_call: .
clone_size: .
cdr3_nt: TGTGCCAGCAGCTTAGGGCTAGCCCTCGGCAATGAGCAGTTCTTC
cdr3_aa: CASSLGLALGNEQFF

v_call: TRBV4-3
j_call: TRBJ2-2
d_call: .
clone_size: .
cdr3_nt: TGCGCCAGCAGCCAAGATTTAGGAGGGAGAACCGGGGAGCTGTTTTTT
cdr3_aa: CASSQDLGGRTGELFF

v_call: TRBV11-2
j_call: TRBJ2-2
d_call: .
clone_size: .
cdr3_nt: TGTGCCAGCAGCTTAGAGCGTGACACCGGGGAGCTGTTTTTT
cdr3_aa: CASSLERDTGELFF

v_call: TRBV9
j_call: TRBJ1-5
d_call: .
clone_size: .
cdr3_nt: TGTGCCAGCAGCGCCGACGGGTCGGATCAGCCCCAGCATTTT
cdr3_aa: CASSADGSDQPQHF

v_call: TRBV19
j_call: TRBJ2-2
d_call: TRBD1
clone_size: .
cdr3_nt: TGTGCCAGTAGGGCCGGGACAGGGCCCGGGGAGCTGTTTTTT
cdr3_aa: CASRAGTGPGELFF

v_call: TRBV19
j_call: TRBJ2-7
d_call: TRBD1
clone_size: .
cdr3_nt: TGTGCCAGTAGTCCACCCCCGGGACAGGGGGTGCGAAGCTCCTACGAGCAGTACTTC
cdr3_aa: CASSPPPGQGVRSSYEQYF

v_call: TRBV10-1
j_call: TRBJ2-5
d_call: TRBD1
clone_size: .
cdr3_nt: TGCGCCAGCATGAGGGGGCTGGGGGAGACCCAGTACTTC
cdr3_aa: CASMRGLGETQYF

v_call: TRBV5-1
j_call: TRBJ2-7
d_call: .
clone_size: .
cdr3_nt: TGCGCCAGCAGCTTGTCGACAATCTCCTACGAGCAGTACTTC
cdr3_aa: CASSLSTISYEQYF

v_call: TRBV18
j_call: TRBJ1-1
d_call: .
clone_size: .
cdr3_nt: TGTGCCAGCCCAACAACACAGAACACTGAAGCTTTCTTT
cdr3_aa: CASPTTQNTEAFF

v_call: TRBV10-3
j_call: TRBJ2-7
d_call: TRBD1
clone_size: .
cdr3_nt: TGTGCCATCAGTGAGGACAGGGGTAATTACGAGCAGTACTTC
cdr3_aa: CAISEDRGNYEQYF

v_call: TRBV7-6
j_call: TRBJ1-1
d_call: TRBD1
clone_size: .
cdr3_nt: TGTGCCAGCAGCTCACAGGGGTACACTGAAGCTTTCTTT
cdr3_aa: CASSSQGYTEAFF

v_call: TRBV5-4
j_call: TRBJ1-2
d_call: .
clone_size: .
cdr3_nt: TGTGCCAGCAGGCTACATACAGATTTCTATGGCTACACCTTC
cdr3_aa: CASRLHTDFYGYTF

v_call: TRBV10-2
j_call: TRBJ1-5
d_call: .
clone_size: .
cdr3_nt: TGCGCCAGCAGTGAGGCCGGGGGCAATCAGCCCCAGCATTTT
cdr3_aa: CASSEAGGNQPQHF

v_call: TRBV2
j_call: TRBJ1-3
d_call: .
clone_size: .
cdr3_nt: TGTGCCAGCAGTGCAGGGCCATTGGCTGGAAACACCATATATTTT
cdr3_aa: CASSAGPLAGNTIYF

v_call: TRBV21-1
j_call: TRBJ2-1
d_call: .
clone_size: .
cdr3_nt: TGTGCCAGCAGCAAAAGCCGATATGAGCAGTTCTTC
cdr3_aa: CASSKSRYEQFF

v_call: TRBV12-5
j_call: TRBJ2-7
d_call: .
clone_size: .
cdr3_nt: TGTGCTAGTGGTTTGTCCACGCGGGCCTACGAGCAGTACTTC
cdr3_aa: CASGLSTRAYEQYF

v_call: TRBV7-9
j_call: TRBJ2-6
d_call: TRBD1
clone_size: .
cdr3_nt: TGTGCCAGCAGCCCGCCGGGACAGATTAGCTCTGGGGCCAACGTCCTGACTTTC
cdr3_aa: CASSPPGQISSGANVLTF

v_call: TRBV7-2
j_call: TRBJ1-2
d_call: .
clone_size: few
cdr3_nt: TGTGCCAGCAGCTTTTACCTCGACGGGGGCTACACCTTC
cdr3_aa: CASSFYLDGGYTF

v_call: TRBV7-9
j_call: TRBJ2-6
d_call: .
clone_size: once
cdr3_nt: TGTGCCAGCAGCCAGGGTTCTGGGGCCAACGTCCTGACTTTC
cdr3_aa: CASSQGSGANVLTF

v_call: TRBV5-1
j_call: TRBJ2-7
d_call: TRBD2
clone_size: .
cdr3_nt: TGCGCCAGCAGCTTGGGTAGTAGCGGGATGGAGGAGCAGTACTTC
cdr3_aa: CASSLGSSGMEEQYF

v_call: TRBV4-3
j_call: TRBJ1-6
d_call: .
clone_size: .
cdr3_nt: TGCGCCAGCAGCCAAGAAACGGACAGAGATTCACCCCTCCACTTT
cdr3_aa: CASSQETDRDSPLHF

v_call: TRBV27
j_call: TRBJ2-7
d_call: .
clone_size: .
cdr3_nt: TGTGCCAGCAGTTTGAGTCAGCTTATCAGGGGGACTAGCTCCTACGAGCAGTACTTC
cdr3_aa: CASSLSQLIRGTSSYEQYF

v_call: TRBV7-2
j_call: TRBJ1-2
d_call: TRBD1
clone_size: .
cdr3_nt: TGTGCCAGCAGCTTAGGACAGGGCCCCCTCGTATCTCGTGGCTACACCTTC
cdr3_aa: CASSLGQGPLVSRGYTF

v_call: TRBV6-5
j_call: TRBJ1-2
d_call: .
clone_size: .
cdr3_nt: TGTGCCAGCAGTTACGAGTACCTAGAGGGCTACCCCTTC
cdr3_aa: CASSYEYLEGYPF

v_call: TRBV19
j_call: TRBJ2-7
d_call: TRBD1
clone_size: .
cdr3_nt: TGTGCCAGTACCCCCGGGACAGGGGATTACGAGCAGTACTTC
cdr3_aa: CASTPGTGDYEQYF

v_call: TRBV11-2
j_call: TRBJ2-7
d_call: TRBD1
clone_size: .
cdr3_nt: TGTGCCAGCAGCCCAACCGCCCGACAGGGACCCTACGAGCAGTACTTC
cdr3_aa: CASSPTARQGPYEQYF

v_call: TRBV4-1
j_call: TRBJ2-6
d_call: .
clone_size: few
cdr3_nt: TGCGCCAGCAGCCAAGATCCCCTCTCTGGGGCCAACGTCCTGACTTTC
cdr3_aa: CASSQDPLSGANVLTF